Below, 5 T cell receptor beta chains from the same sample are listed, as sequenced in a study of T cell responses to AZD1222 COVID-19 vaccine. TCRdb's table, derived via immunoSEQ multiplex PCR, lists solely in-frame clones and lacks some. This sample has roughly 150,000 clones; approximately 90% occur once, and the top ten carry less than 2%. Sequencing used peripheral blood, obtained on day 0 of AZD1222 vaccination. The receptors originated from an adult in good health.

The V gene is TRBV28, the J gene TRBJ1-2; D not certain. CDR3 size: 12 residues. V lost 6 bases and J 1 base, leaving 6 bases between the germline ends. CDR1 and CDR2 from the germline V gene are MDHEN and SYDVKM. CDR3: CASRVLNYGYTF. DNA for the CDR3: TGTGCCAGCAGGGTACTTAACTATGGCTACACCTTC.

The chain carries TRBV20-1 and TRBJ2-7; 8 bases map to TRBD1. The germline gives CDR1 DFQATT, CDR2 SNEGSKA (reference sequence). The CDR3 sequence is 14 residues long. J lost 2 bases, V lost 3 bases, and 6 bases had no gene match. This CDR3 is CSASLPRGPYEQYF. CDR3 in DNA: TGCAGTGCTAGTCTTCCCAGGGGGCCCTACGAGCAGTACTTC.

CDR3 sequence (DNA): TGTGCCAGTATGACCCTCGAGGACAGGGGGCGATCAAGCAATCAGCCCCAGCATTTT. It is translated as CASMTLEDRGRSSNQPQHF. V is TRBV27 and J is TRBJ1-5, with 11 bases that match TRBD1. Germline CDR1 is MNHEY and CDR2 is SMNVEV (reference sequence). Unmatched junction bases numbered 17, after V lost 9 bases and J lost 1 base. The CDR3 sequence is 19 residues long.

The gene calls are TRBV7-9 and TRBJ2-7; maybe TRBD1 (6 bases). Trimming left V 5 bases short and J 1 base short, with 15 bases between. The CDR3 consists of 15 residues. The germline CDR1 and CDR2 sequences are SEHNR and FQNEAQ (reference sequence). CDR3 loop: CASSERGQPSYEQYF. In DNA form, the CDR3 reads TGTGCCAGCAGCGAGAGAGGACAGCCTTCCTACGAGCAGTACTTC.

V usage is TRBV9 and J usage is TRBJ1-1; possible D gene TRBD1, 5 bases. The CDR3 runs to 13 residues. V was shortened by 2 bases and J by 4 bases, with 9 bases between the two germline ends. In germline, CDR1 is SGDLS, CDR2 YYNGEE. The CDR3, as DNA: TGTGCCAGCAGCGTGGGGGGAAGCACTGAAGCTTTCTTT. This codes for CASSVGGSTEAFF.